This TCR beta chain was documented in a study of T cell repertoires in cytomegalovirus infection (dated by TCRdb to between 2017 and 2020). About the investigation overall: Donor HLA type was relevant to the analysis, as public TCR beta signatures indicated carriage of CMV infection together with the matching HLA type. Results and caveats for the whole study, not just this receptor: The ex vivo response was dominated by HLA-C-restricted CMV-specific TCR beta clonotypes, which also provided the single most frequent clonotype in two of eight donors. Cumulative frequency of public TCR beta family members discriminated carriers of CMV infection plus the relevant HLA type in this cohort and an independent approximately 370-donor cohort.

TCRdb names Illumina HiSeq 1500 as the instrument used. In-frame beta chains were kept once TCRdb had trimmed the public reads at Q25 with fastp and called clones with MiXCR. Merged by CDR3 protein, the rows form single entries marked with the most common genes and DNA. Across this sample there are some 280,000 distinct CDR3 sequences, with about 13% seen only once. In total, the top ten clones hold 8.5% to 9% of the sample. Of note for this clonotype: Its recognized antigen is unknown. Per-nucleotide qualities are absent, and no much larger clonotype sits a single base away.

Taken from the germline V gene, the CDR1 and CDR2 loops are SGHVT and SQSDAQ. V is pruned by 5 bases and J by 0 bases, leaving 3 bases of the junction without a gene match. Measured from the cysteine to the phenylalanine, the CDR3 is 17 residues long. The CDR3 DNA has 51 bases and is translated from base 1. The TCR sequence derives from a human donor in good health (CMV status not recorded). Some clones in this sample may be carry-over from other donors' samples. Sequenced: PBMCs. The V and J segments used are TRBV7-4 and TRBJ2-6; the junction holds 11 bases that match TRBD2. The DNA sequence is as follows: TGTGCCAGCAGCCCCGGGACTAGCGGCTCTGGGGCCAACGTCCTGACTTTC. This translates into CASSPGTSGSGANVLTF.